This passage covers 28 T cell receptor beta chains from one sample sequenced in a study of cytomegalovirus exposure and HLA in healthy donors. Data came from immunoSEQ multiplex PCR; TCRdb stores just in-frame clones and leaves some out. This table has 120,000 to 150,000 clones, approximately 86% appearing once. The sample taken for sequencing was PBMCs. The receptors here all came from a man aged 18 to 35 in good health and CMV-seropositive.

This chain joins TRBV29-1 and TRBJ2-1, with a possible D match to TRBD1 (6 bases). From germline, CDR1 is SQVTM and CDR2 ANQGSEA. V shed 6 bases and J shed 16 bases, with 16 bases lying between them. This CDR3 has 10 residues. The CDR3 sequence: CSVSSGQQFF. CDR3 DNA sequence: TGCAGCGTCTCTTCGGGACAACAATTCTTC.

The CDR3, as DNA: TGTGCCAGCAGTTCCTCCAGGGCGCTTGAAGGCTACACCTTC. Protein product: CASSSSRALEGYTF. This chain uses TRBV27 with TRBJ1-2; possibly TRBD1 for D (5 bases). Germline V gene sequence: CDR1 MNHEY, CDR2 SMNVEV (reference sequence). Trimming took off 4 bases at V and 8 bases at J, with 17 bases between the two ends. This CDR3 comprises 14 residues.

The gene calls are TRBV2 and TRBJ2-7; D might be TRBD2 (5 bases). The CDR3 is 12 amino acids. CDR1 and CDR2 from the germline V gene are SNHLY and FYNNEI. Trimming stripped 7 bases from V and 4 bases from J, with 11 bases between. The CDR3 sequence: CASKKEAYEQYF. The CDR3 bases are TGTGCCAGCAAAAAGGAGGCATACGAGCAGTACTTC. The full variable domain, its missing parts supplied by reference TRBV2 and TRBJ2-7, is EPEVTQTPSHQVTQMGQEVILRCVPISNHLYFYWYRQILGQKVEFLVSFYNNEISEKSEIFDDQFSVERPDGSNFTLKIRSTKLEDSAMYFCASKKEAYEQYFGPGTRLTVT.

The V and J genes are TRBV29-1 and TRBJ2-2; possibly TRBD1 for D (7 bases). The germline V gene has CDR1 SQVTM and CDR2 ANQGSEA. V dropped 6 bases and J dropped 0 bases, with 14 bases sitting between them. CDR3 length: 15 amino acids. The CDR3 sequence: CSVSEGQTNTGELFF. In DNA form, the CDR3 reads TGCAGCGTATCGGAGGGACAGACGAACACCGGGGAGCTGTTTTTT.

The chain links TRBV11-3 to TRBJ2-7; D not resolved. V lost 6 bases to trimming and J lost 2 bases, with 14 bases between them. CDR1 and CDR2 (germline): SGHNT, YENEEA. The CDR3 runs to 14 residues. The CDR3 loop is CASRSGGGPYEQYF. Here the CDR3 DNA reads TGTGCCAGCAGGAGTGGCGGCGGCCCCTACGAGCAGTACTTC.

V and J are TRBV5-4 and TRBJ1-6; perhaps TRBD1 as D (6 bases). In germline, CDR1 is SGHNT, CDR2 YYREEE (reference sequence). This CDR3 comprises 14 residues. The CDR3 sequence: CAWGPENYNSPLHF. The CDR3 DNA reads TGTGCTTGGGGGCCAGAGAACTATAATTCACCCCTCCACTTT.

This clone was counted between two and nine times. This chain joins TRBV7-3 and TRBJ1-3; TRBD1 aligns across 9 bases. CDR1 is SGHTA, CDR2 FQGTGA, per germline. The CDR3 runs to 15 residues. The junction had 5 bases not matched to a gene; V was cut back by 5 bases and J by 3 bases. In DNA form, the CDR3 reads TGTGCCAGCAGCCGGGACAGGGAGGATGGAAACACCATATATTTT. Its protein product is CASSRDREDGNTIYF.

There are a few counts of this clone. V gene TRBV6-6 combines with J gene TRBJ1-2, with D uncertain. V shed 3 bases and J shed 5 bases, with 7 bases lying between them. Germline assignment: CDR1 MNHNY and CDR2 SVGAGI (reference sequence). The CDR3 runs 12 residues. CDR3 sequence: CASSYSPYGYTF. DNA for the CDR3: TGTGCCAGCAGTTATAGCCCGTATGGCTACACCTTC.

The chain links TRBV28 to TRBJ1-6; 8 nucleotides agree with TRBD1. From germline, CDR1 is MDHEN and CDR2 SYDVKM. The V gene end was trimmed by 6 bases and the J gene end by 4 bases; junction bases not matched to a gene: 8. CDR3 length: 16 residues. As DNA, the CDR3 is TGTGCCAGCAGCCAAGAGCGACAGGGGTATAATTCACCCCTCCACTTT. It encodes CASSQERQGYNSPLHF.

The V call is TRBV9, the J call TRBJ1-6; D is perhaps TRBD1 (5 bases). V gave up 2 bases and J gave up 8 bases, with 20 bases separating them. CDR1 SGDLS and CDR2 YYNGEE come from the germline V gene. CDR3 length equals 17 residues. CDR3: CASSVNYRSGGDSPLHF. The DNA of the CDR3 is TGTGCCAGCAGCGTTAACTACAGGTCTGGGGGGGATTCACCCCTCCACTTT.

The CDR3 spells CASSPLGVSGNNEQFF. The CDR3 DNA reads TGTGCCAGCAGCCCCCTGGGGGTTAGCGGCAACAATGAGCAGTTCTTC. The chain recombines TRBV7-3 with TRBJ2-1, with D possibly being TRBD2 (6 bases). The CDR3 is made up of 16 amino acids. The germline CDR1 and CDR2 sequences are SGHTA and FQGTGA. The V and J ends lost 5 bases and 5 bases respectively, with 19 bases between them.

This sequence joins TRBV7-2 and TRBJ2-1; tentatively, D is TRBD2 (6 bases). Germline loops: CDR1 SGHTA, CDR2 FQGNSA. CDR3 length: 14 amino acids. Trimming removed 1 base from V and 2 bases from J, with 6 bases in between. The CDR3 DNA is TGTGCCAGCAGCTTAGGACTAGCCTACAATGAGCAGTTCTTC. Its translation is CASSLGLAYNEQFF.

This chain uses TRBV6-5 with TRBJ1-1, with 10 nucleotides matching TRBD1. This CDR3 region has 16 residues. Germline V CDR1 and CDR2: MNHEY, SVGAGI. J gave up 5 bases and V 6 bases, and 12 bases lay outside the gene matches. The CDR3 loop reads CASSYRPGQGLTEAFF. CDR3 in DNA: TGTGCCAGCAGCTACAGACCGGGACAGGGGTTGACTGAAGCTTTCTTT.

The J gene is TRBJ2-4, the V gene TRBV6-1; D is possibly TRBD1 (6 bases). Germline V CDR1 and CDR2: MNHNS, SASEGT. CDR3 length equals 17 residues. V was clipped by 4 bases and J by 0 bases, with 16 bases between them. Here the CDR3 reads CASSGFGTITAKNIQYF. DNA for the CDR3: TGTGCCAGCAGTGGGTTCGGGACAATAACAGCCAAAAACATTCAGTACTTC.

This chain connects TRBV10-1 to TRBJ1-2; D is possibly TRBD1 (5 bases). Germline CDR1 and CDR2: WNHNN and SYGVQD (reference sequence). The CDR3 length is 13 residues. The V end lost 4 bases, the J end lost 8 bases, and 14 bases lay between the germline ends. CDR3 coding DNA: TGCGCCAGCAGTGCCAACCAGGGTCTGGGCTACACCTTC. Its protein product is CASSANQGLGYTF.

As for this clone: Relative to the germline gene, one junction end is altered; a read error may explain this. The chain is built from TRBV29-1 and TRBJ2-1; 9 positions agree with TRBD1. Germline CDR1 and CDR2: SQVTM and ANQGSEA. The CDR3 spans 13 residues. The CDR3 nucleotides are TGCAACGTTAAAGGACAGGGGAACAATGAGCAGTTCTTC. Amino acids: CNVKGQGNNEQFF.

The chain links TRBV6-5 to TRBJ1-2; 7 bases align to TRBD1. Germline V gene lookup returns CDR1 MNHEY and CDR2 SVGAGI. The CDR3 spans 13 residues. V lost 6 bases, J lost 5 bases, and 6 bases stayed unmatched. CDR3 residues: CASRQTGRYGYTF. As DNA, the CDR3 is TGTGCCAGCAGACAGACAGGGCGGTATGGCTACACCTTC.

V is TRBV6-1 and J is TRBJ2-2, with D uncertain. The CDR3 length is 14 residues. Looked up from germline, CDR1 is MNHNS and CDR2 is SASEGT. Between the trimmed V and J ends, which lost 6 bases and 1 base, there was a span of 9 bases. As DNA, the CDR3 is TGTGCCAGCAGATTTCTCGGGAACACCGGGGAGCTGTTTTTT. Translation: CASRFLGNTGELFF.

The V gene is TRBV29-1, the J gene TRBJ1-2; 7 nucleotides agree with TRBD1. V lost 5 bases, J lost 5 bases, and 14 bases stayed unmatched. Germline values: CDR1 SQVTM, CDR2 ANQGSEA. CDR3 length equals 15 residues. The CDR3 here is CSVWDSLRGDYGYTF. The CDR3 DNA reads TGCAGCGTTTGGGACAGCCTCAGGGGTGATTATGGCTACACCTTC.

The CDR3 nucleotides read TGTGCCAGCACGGGGGTGAGCTCCTACGAGCAGTACTTC. Its translation: CASTGVSSYEQYF. V and J are TRBV6-5 and TRBJ2-7, with D perhaps TRBD2 (6 bases). Germline-derived CDR1 and CDR2 are MNHEY and SVGAGI. The V end was cut by 7 bases, the J end by 0 bases, with 10 bases between. This CDR3 region has 13 residues.

This clone was found once. This chain joins TRBV27 and TRBJ2-3; possibly TRBD1 for D (5 bases). Germline CDR1 MNHEY, CDR2 SMNVEV (reference sequence). The CDR3 spans 14 residues. Trimming took 5 bases from V and 0 from J, leaving 9 bases between them. The CDR3 spells CASSPQASTDTQYF. Here the CDR3 DNA reads TGTGCCAGCAGTCCACAGGCTAGCACAGATACGCAGTATTTT.

This sequence joins TRBV5-4 and TRBJ1-1, with D uncertain. CDR3 length: 14 residues. From germline, CDR1 is SGHNT and CDR2 YYREEE (reference sequence). Trimming left V 1 base short and J 3 bases short, with 10 bases between. The CDR3 DNA reads as TGTGCCAGCAGCTTGCCAGGAACCGACACTGAAGCTTTCTTT. Amino acid sequence: CASSLPGTDTEAFF.

The V and J genes are TRBV19 and TRBJ2-7; 14 nucleotides align to TRBD2. The V segment lost 6 bases and the J segment 6 bases; nucleotides outside the gene matches: 7. Per germline, CDR1 LNHDA and CDR2 SQIVND (reference sequence). This CDR3 has 15 amino acids. CDR3 protein: CASSGTSGRLSEQYF. CDR3 DNA: TGTGCCAGTAGCGGGACTAGCGGGAGACTATCCGAGCAGTACTTC.

This chain joins TRBV9 and TRBJ2-3, with 9 nucleotides matching TRBD2. The germline CDR1 and CDR2 sequences are SGDLS and YYNGEE. V trimming: 4 bases; J trimming: 11 bases; junction bases outside the gene matches: 17. The CDR3 consists of 16 residues. This CDR3 is CASSSEWAGGGLEQYF. CDR3 coding DNA: TGTGCCAGCAGCTCCGAATGGGCGGGAGGGGGCTTGGAGCAGTATTTT. The full variable domain, completed using reference TRBV9 and TRBJ2-3, is DSGVTQTPKHLITATGQRVTLRCSPRSGDLSVYWYQQSLDQGLQFLIQYYNGEERAKGNILERFSAQQFPDLHSELNLSSLELGDSALYFCASSSEWAGGGLEQYFGPGTRLTVL.

In regard to this clone: Other DNA sequences in the sample encode the same CDR3. V and J are TRBV7-8 and TRBJ2-7; possible D gene TRBD1, 6 bases. CDR1 and CDR2 (germline): SGHVS, FQNEAQ. The length of the CDR3 is 15 residues. With 5 bases removed from V and 0 bases from J, the gap between germline ends came to 14 bases. The CDR3 spells CASSPHQGPSYEQYF. CDR3 nucleotide sequence: TGTGCCAGCAGCCCGCATCAGGGGCCCTCCTACGAGCAGTACTTC. Supplemented by reference TRBV7-8 and TRBJ2-7, the full variable domain reads GAGVSQSPRYKVAKRGQDVALRCDPISGHVSLFWYQQALGQGPEFLTYFQNEAQLDKSGLPSDRFFAERPEGSVSTLKIQRTQQEDSAVYLCASSPHQGPSYEQYFGPGTRLTVT.

The J gene is TRBJ2-1, the V gene TRBV18; D unresolved. The CDR3 is 14 amino acids. Looked up from germline, CDR1 is KGHSH and CDR2 is LQKENI. The germline V and J ends were trimmed by 6 bases and 4 bases, with 13 bases remaining between them. This CDR3 reads CASSPSLSYNEQFF. The CDR3 DNA follows: TGTGCCAGCTCCCCGAGTTTAAGTTACAATGAGCAGTTCTTC.

CDR3 bases: TGTGCCAGCAGCCGACAGGGAGCCTGGACTGAAGCTTTCTTT. It codes for CASSRQGAWTEAFF. The chain couples TRBV7-2 to TRBJ1-1; 7 bases match TRBD1. The V segment lost 5 bases and the J segment 5 bases; nucleotides outside the gene matches: 8. The germline gives CDR1 SGHTA, CDR2 FQGNSA. CDR3 length: 14 amino acids.

The chain uses TRBV7-9 and TRBJ1-6; a possible D gene is TRBD1 (5 bases). Germline loops: CDR1 SEHNR, CDR2 FQNEAQ (reference sequence). The CDR3 covers 15 residues. V was trimmed by 5 bases and J by 10 bases, leaving 18 bases between them. The CDR3 sequence: CASSQHRDSGSPLHF. DNA of the CDR3: TGTGCCAGCAGCCAACACCGGGACTCCGGCTCACCCCTCCACTTT.